This T cell receptor (beta chain) was profiled in a study of cytomegalovirus exposure and HLA in healthy donors. General study findings and limits: Researchers counted roughly 160 TCR beta chains as cytomegalovirus-associated. Subsequent analysis found a tendency for first-cohort TCR clusters to co-occur within the roughly 130 validation repertoires.

The method was immunoSEQ multiplex PCR; TCRdb's version includes in-frame clones alone and lacks a portion of them. The top ten clones hold 1% to 1.5% of a sample with 250,000 to 400,000 clones, about nine tenths of them seen once. Looked up from germline, CDR1 is SGHNT and CDR2 is YYREEE (reference sequence). V lost 4 bases and J 5 bases, leaving 19 bases between the germline ends. CDR3 length equals 15 residues. Of note for this clone: Its target is unknown.

The clonotype was recovered from a woman aged 30 to 39 in good health and CMV-seropositive. This chain joins TRBV5-4 and TRBJ2-7, with D unclear. Sequenced material: PBMCs. For the CDR3, the DNA is TGTGCCAGCAGCCAAGGCCAAAGCACCTACGACGAGCAGTACTTC. Translated, it gives CASSQGQSTYDEQYF. The full variable domain, with the rest looked up from reference TRBV5-4 and TRBJ2-7, is ETGVTQSPTHLIKTRGQQVTLRCSSQSGHNTVSWYQQALGQGPQFIFQYYREEENGRGNFPPRFSGLQFPNYSSELNVNALELDDSALYLCASSQGQSTYDEQYFGPGTRLTVT.